The 24 T cell receptor beta chains reported below all come from one sample, sequenced in a study of T cells in Graves' hyperthyroidism and ophthalmopathy. TCR beta CDR3 regions were amplified from RNA. First-round RT-PCR targeting the TCR CDR3 was performed with the HTBI primer set. One entry per CDR3 protein, called by TCRdb with MiXCR from the multiplex PCR reads. In the table there are roughly 600,000 distinct CDR3 sequences, about 14% of which are singletons. The source material was blood. These receptors were taken from a woman between 45 and 65 years old with Graves' ophthalmopathy.

The chain employs TRBV20-1 and TRBJ1-5; TRBD1 matches at 11 bases. This CDR3 comprises 12 residues. Unmatched junction bases numbered 5, after V lost 5 bases and J lost 11 bases. CDR1 is DFQATT, CDR2 SNEGSKA, per germline (reference sequence). The CDR3 sequence: CSAGQGAGTQHF. The CDR3 DNA sequence: TGCAGTGCTGGACAGGGGGCTGGGACCCAGCATTTT.

A few counts support this clonotype. Since a much larger clone is just one base distant, this may be a read error. CDR3 residues: CAGSQVGSLTDTQYF. The CDR3 DNA is TGTGCCGGCAGCCAAGTTGGGAGCCTCACAGATACGCAGTATTTT. The genes are TRBV3-1 and TRBJ2-3, with a possible D match to TRBD2 (5 bases). The CDR3 has 15 amino acids. The germline gives CDR1 LGHDT, CDR2 YNNKEL (reference sequence).

The J gene is TRBJ2-1, the V gene TRBV15; TRBD2 agrees at 9 bases. The junction had 5 bases not matched to a gene; V was cut back by 3 bases and J by 8 bases. CDR3 length: 14 residues. Germline loops: CDR1 LNHNV, CDR2 YYDKDF (reference sequence). Here the CDR3 DNA reads TGTGCCACCAGCAGCCCCCGACTAGCGGATGAGCAGTTCTTC. It translates to CATSSPRLADEQFF.

This clonotype showed up many times. The rearrangement uses TRBV20-1 and TRBJ2-5, with TRBD2 matching 14 bases. Germline V lookup: CDR1 DFQATT, CDR2 SNEGSKA (reference sequence). Germline trimming cut 3 bases from V and 2 bases from J; bases unmatched to any gene: 5. This CDR3 spans 16 amino acids. CDR3 nucleotides: TGCAGTGCTAGTCGAGGACTAGCGGGAGGTCAAGAGACCCAGTACTTC. This translates into CSASRGLAGGQETQYF.

There are a few counts of this clonotype. V gene TRBV4-3 combines with J gene TRBJ1-4; TRBD1 aligns across 7 bases. In germline, CDR1 is LGHNA, CDR2 YSLEER. This CDR3 contains 17 residues. The V segment lost 3 bases and the J segment 8 bases; nucleotides outside the gene matches: 15. The CDR3 is CASSHSQRQGGREKLFF. DNA for the CDR3: TGCGCCAGCAGCCACAGCCAACGACAGGGCGGTCGCGAAAAACTGTTTTTT.

This clonotype was recorded many times. The V gene is TRBV7-6, the J gene TRBJ2-1; the D gene could be TRBD1 or TRBD2 (5 bases each). Germline V CDR1 and CDR2: SGHVS, FNYEAQ. Trimming pared 3 bases from V and 4 bases from J, leaving 25 bases between. The CDR3 is made up of 19 amino acids. As DNA, the CDR3 is TGTGCCAGCAGCTTGAGGGGCGATCCCGCCACTGTCGGGTACAATGAGCAGTTCTTC. This gives the protein CASSLRGDPATVGYNEQFF.

This clonotype was counted only a few times. The chain carries TRBV20-1 and TRBJ1-3, with 7 bases matching TRBD1. CDR3 length: 17 residues. The V gene's germline CDR1 is DFQATT and CDR2 SNEGSKA (reference sequence). V lost 5 bases to trimming and J lost 1 base; unmatched junction nucleotides: 14. As DNA, the CDR3 is TGCAGTGCTCACCCGAAAAACAGGGGAAATTCTGGAAACACCATATATTTT. Encoded protein: CSAHPKNRGNSGNTIYF.

At least ten counts were recorded for this clonotype. The chain recombines TRBV7-2 with TRBJ2-5, with 7 bases lining up with TRBD1. The junction had 4 bases not matched to a gene; V was cut back by 7 bases and J by 2 bases. This CDR3 has 13 residues. The germline V gene has CDR1 SGHTA and CDR2 FQGNSA. This chain's CDR3 is CASTPDRQETQYF. DNA for the CDR3: TGTGCCAGCACCCCGGACAGGCAAGAGACCCAGTACTTC.

The rearrangement links TRBV7-9 to TRBJ2-3, with D unresolved. Germline V gives CDR1 SEHNR, CDR2 FQNEAQ (reference sequence). The CDR3 is 14 amino acids. With 1 base removed from V and 4 bases from J, the gap between germline ends came to 9 bases. DNA for the CDR3: TGTGCCAGCAGCTTAGGCCCGGACGCAGATACGCAGTATTTT. Translating it yields CASSLGPDADTQYF.

This clonotype has a handful of counts. V gene TRBV18 combines with J gene TRBJ2-3; a weak D match, TRBD1 (6 bases). Germline V lookup: CDR1 KGHSH, CDR2 LQKENI. Between the trimmed V and J ends, which lost 4 bases and 4 bases, there was a span of 9 bases. The CDR3 runs to 13 residues. The CDR3 region has the DNA TGTGCCAGCTCACAACAGGGTTCAGATACGCAGTATTTT. It encodes CASSQQGSDTQYF. The full variable domain, in which reference TRBV18 and TRBJ2-3 provide the parts outside the CDR3, is NAGVMQNPRHLVRRRGQEARLRCSPMKGHSHVYWYRQLPEEGLKFMVYLQKENIIDESGMPKERFSAEFPKEGPSILRIQQVVRGDSAAYFCASSQQGSDTQYFGPGTRLTVL.

This clonotype has more than one count but fewer than ten. This chain joins TRBV29-1 and TRBJ2-2; D may be TRBD1 or TRBD2 (5 bases each). The ends were cut back, 6 bases at V and 7 bases at J, with 9 bases in the middle. Germline-derived CDR1 and CDR2 are SQVTM and ANQGSEA. The CDR3 is 11 residues long. CDR3 region: CSVSGRGELFF. The CDR3, as DNA: TGCAGCGTCTCGGGGCGCGGGGAGCTGTTTTTT.

At least ten counts were recorded for this clonotype. CDR3 amino acids: CASSPRTSGSSYNEQFF. The CDR3 nucleotides are TGTGCCAGCAGCCCCCGGACTAGCGGGAGCTCCTACAATGAGCAGTTCTTC. The chain links TRBV18 to TRBJ2-1, with 13 bases matching TRBD2. The CDR3 is 17 residues long. CDR1 KGHSH and CDR2 LQKENI come from the germline V gene. Trimming at V came to 8 bases and at J to 0 bases, leaving 7 bases not matched to a gene.

This chain joins TRBV9 and TRBJ1-1, with D hard to call. This CDR3 comprises 14 residues. The V end was cut by 3 bases, the J end by 3 bases, with 12 bases between. Germline CDR1 reads SGDLS; CDR2 reads YYNGEE. CDR3 sequence: CASSAGPGYTEAFF. CDR3 nucleotides: TGTGCCAGCAGCGCCGGGCCCGGATACACTGAAGCTTTCTTT.

V and J are TRBV5-5 and TRBJ1-3; D is uncertain. V lost 3 bases and J 1 base, leaving 8 bases between the germline ends. Germline CDR1 and CDR2: SGHKS and YYEKEE (reference sequence). The CDR3 is 14 residues long. Here the CDR3 DNA reads TGTGCCAGCAGCTGGACGTGGTCTGGAAACACCATATATTTT. Protein product: CASSWTWSGNTIYF.

This clonotype came up many times. The chain couples TRBV10-3 to TRBJ2-7, with TRBD2 matching 11 bases. V shed 0 bases, J shed 1 base, and the junction held 11 bases outside the gene matches. Germline CDR1 is ENHRY and CDR2 is SYGVKD. The CDR3 runs to 19 residues. CDR3 region: CAISESLGYSGRVSYEQYF. The CDR3 nucleotides are TGTGCCATCAGTGAGTCGCTTGGTTATAGCGGGAGGGTTTCCTACGAGCAGTACTTC.

This clonotype was seen more than once but under ten times. J is TRBJ2-2 and V is TRBV3-1; the D gene is possibly TRBD1 (6 bases). The CDR3 is 16 amino acids. Germline-derived CDR1 and CDR2 are LGHDT and YNNKEL (reference sequence). V lost 4 bases to trimming and J lost 0 bases, with 12 bases between them. The CDR3 sequence is CASSLTGTPNTGELFF. The DNA for the CDR3 is TGTGCCAGCAGCCTTACCGGGACACCGAACACCGGGGAGCTGTTTTTT.

This clonotype was found a few times. This rearrangement joins TRBV19 to TRBJ2-7; TRBD2 aligns across 8 bases. V lost 6 bases to trimming and J lost 9 bases; unmatched junction nucleotides: 13. The CDR3 is 14 amino acids. Germline CDR1 reads LNHDA; CDR2 reads SQIVND (reference sequence). The CDR3 region is CASSPGGAFGRQYF. The DNA for the CDR3 is TGTGCCAGTAGCCCCGGGGGGGCGTTTGGTCGGCAGTACTTC.

This clonotype was observed a handful of times. The rearrangement links TRBV27 to TRBJ2-2; D might be TRBD1 (8 bases). Germline loops: CDR1 MNHEY, CDR2 SMNVEV (reference sequence). CDR3 size: 16 residues. V was cut by 6 bases and J by 5 bases, with 19 bases left in between. The CDR3 here is CASRGIGQGGTGELFF. In nucleotides, the CDR3 is TGTGCCAGCAGGGGAATAGGACAGGGAGGGACCGGGGAGCTGTTTTTT.

This clonotype was recorded many times. The J gene is TRBJ2-1, the V gene TRBV12-3 or TRBV12-4; 7 nucleotides agree with TRBD2. The CDR3 sequence is 16 residues long. Losses at the gene ends were 4 bases for V and 3 bases for J; bases not matched to a gene: 9. CDR3 in amino acids: CASSSIRQRGYNEQFF. The DNA of the CDR3 is TGTGCCAGCAGTTCCATCCGTCAGCGGGGCTACAATGAGCAGTTCTTC.

This clonotype was recorded many times. The rearrangement joins TRBV27 to TRBJ1-2, with TRBD1 identical over 10 bases. Germline-derived CDR1 and CDR2 are MNHEY and SMNVEV (reference sequence). The CDR3 totals 17 residues. Trimming removed 6 bases from V and 0 bases from J; junction bases left unmatched: 10. The DNA of the CDR3 is TGTGCCAGCAGCTCACGGGACAGGGGATTTGCTAACTATGGCTACACCTTC. Translating gives CASSSRDRGFANYGYTF.

The table lists this clonotype with many counts. The rearrangement joins TRBV27 to TRBJ2-7, with D perhaps TRBD1 or TRBD2 (5 bases each). The ends were cut back, 0 bases at V and 3 bases at J, with 9 bases in the middle. This CDR3 is built from 14 residues. Germline assignment: CDR1 MNHEY and CDR2 SMNVEV (reference sequence). DNA for the CDR3: TGTGCCAGCAGTTTATCCCGGGGCCTCTACGAGCAGTACTTC. Translation gives CASSLSRGLYEQYF.

This clonotype was seen a few times. The chain joins TRBV5-5 to TRBJ2-1; 8 nucleotides agree with TRBD1. The ends lost 0 bases at V and 7 bases at J; junction bases unmatched: 6. CDR1 and CDR2 from the germline V gene are SGHKS and YYEKEE (reference sequence). The CDR3 spans 15 residues. Written as DNA, the CDR3 is TGTGCCAGCAGCTTGGGGCAGGGGGCCTCAAATGAGCAGTTCTTC. The encoded protein is CASSLGQGASNEQFF. Filled out from reference TRBV5-5 and TRBJ2-1, the complete variable domain reads DAGVTQSPTHLIKTRGQQVTLRCSPISGHKSVSWYQQVLGQGPQFIFQYYEKEERGRGNFPDRFSARQFPNYSSELNVNALLLGDSALYLCASSLGQGASNEQFFGPGTRLTVL.

In this sample, this clonotype turned up a few times. This rearrangement joins TRBV28 to TRBJ2-1; 7 bases align to TRBD2. V was pared by 2 bases and J by 2 bases, with 3 bases of the junction left unmatched. This CDR3 has 15 amino acids. Germline assignment: CDR1 MDHEN and CDR2 SYDVKM. This CDR3 reads CASSLGGDPYNEQFF. CDR3 sequence (DNA): TGTGCCAGCAGTTTAGGGGGGGATCCCTACAATGAGCAGTTCTTC.

The table lists this clonotype with many counts. This chain uses TRBV6-2 or TRBV6-3 with TRBJ2-1; no reliable D call. The germline V and J ends were trimmed by 4 bases and 11 bases, with 12 bases remaining between them. The CDR3 covers 12 residues. Germline CDR1 is MNHEY and CDR2 is SVGEGT. This CDR3 is CASSSAAVKQFF. CDR3 nucleotide sequence: TGTGCCAGCAGTTCGGCGGCGGTCAAGCAGTTCTTC.